This entry lists 24 T cell receptor beta chains sequenced from one sample in a study of T cells in Graves' hyperthyroidism and ophthalmopathy. Researchers took RNA transcripts and amplified the TCR beta CDR3 regions from them. In the first-round RT-PCR of the TCR CDR3, the HTBI primer set was used. TCRdb reanalysed the multiplex PCR reads using MiXCR and keeps one entry per CDR3 protein. The sample lists about 570,000 distinct CDR3 sequences; approximately 44% were seen once. The specimen was peripheral blood or thyroid tissue (not recorded which). Receptors originate from an adult woman with Graves' disease, either hyperthyroidism or ophthalmopathy (not recorded which).

This chain joins TRBV10-2 and TRBJ1-5; TRBD1 matches at 7 bases. After removal of 9 bases from V and 0 bases from J, the junction contained 5 bases not matched to a gene. The CDR3 runs 14 residues. Germline values: CDR1 WSHSY, CDR2 SAAADI. CDR3 sequence reads: CASSTGISNQPQHF. In DNA, the CDR3 is TGCGCCAGTTCGACAGGGATTAGCAATCAGCCCCAGCATTTT.

This clonotype has a count of ten or more. The chain uses TRBV11-2 and TRBJ1-2; D perhaps matches TRBD1 (6 bases). The CDR3 covers 15 residues. CDR1 and CDR2 from the germline V gene are SGHAT and FQNNGV. V shed 2 bases and J shed 7 bases, with 17 bases lying between them. The CDR3 DNA sequence: TGTGCCAGCAGCTTAATATCTTTGGCAGGGGCTGGCTACACCTTC. It encodes CASSLISLAGAGYTF.

This clonotype has more than one count but fewer than ten. The chain combines TRBV29-1 with TRBJ1-1; no definite D call. Germline-derived CDR1 and CDR2 are SQVTM and ANQGSEA. V was shortened by 7 bases and J by 2 bases, with 11 bases between the two germline ends. This CDR3 comprises 12 residues. The CDR3 DNA is TGCAGCGCTAGACATACTAACACTGAAGCTTTCTTT. Its translation is CSARHTNTEAFF. The whole variable domain, filled in from reference TRBV29-1 and TRBJ1-1, reads SAVISQKPSRDICQRGTSLTIQCQVDSQVTMMFWYRQQPGQSLTLIATANQGSEATYESGFVIDKFPISRPNLTFSTLTVSNMSPEDSSIYLCSARHTNTEAFFGQGTRLTVV.

Remarks on this clonotype: A much larger clone sits a single nucleotide away, making a read error possible. The chain employs TRBV6-1 and TRBJ2-5; D possibly matches TRBD1 or TRBD2 (5 bases each). Germline V gene data show CDR1 as MNHNS and CDR2 as SASEGT. Between the trimmed V and J ends, which lost 5 bases and 5 bases, there was a span of 15 bases. The CDR3 runs 14 residues. The CDR3 coding sequence is TGTGCCAGCAGTCCTGCAGAGGGGCCGGAGACCCAGTACTTC. Protein: CASSPAEGPETQYF.

At least ten counts were recorded for this clonotype. Relative to the germline gene, one junction end is altered; a read error may explain this. The J gene is TRBJ2-2, the V gene TRBV20-1, with a possible D match to TRBD2 (5 bases). The CDR3 consists of 13 residues. Germline V gives CDR1 DFQATT, CDR2 SNEGSKA (reference sequence). The CDR3 sequence is CSAPSVGTGKLFF. The CDR3 region has the DNA TGCAGTGCCCCGTCGGTGGGCACCGGGAAGCTGTTTTTT.

The J gene is TRBJ2-5, the V gene TRBV7-8; 9 nucleotides line up with TRBD2. Germline loops: CDR1 SGHVS, CDR2 FQNEAQ. The CDR3 totals 15 residues. The trim removed 4 bases at V and 5 bases at J, leaving 8 bases unmatched. The CDR3 bases are TGTGCCAGCAGCTATAGCGGGAGTTTTGGTGAGACCCAGTACTTC. The encoded protein is CASSYSGSFGETQYF.

In this sample, this clonotype turned up many times. The chain couples TRBV5-8 to TRBJ1-2; D is ambiguous. In germline, CDR1 is SGHTS, CDR2 YDEGEE. V was trimmed by 1 base and J by 6 bases, leaving 10 bases between them. The CDR3 extends over 13 amino acids. As DNA, the CDR3 is TGTGCCAGCAGCTTGTCAAGCCGAGATGGCTACACCTTC. Translating it yields CASSLSSRDGYTF.

The chain joins TRBV29-1 to TRBJ1-2; no reliable D call. In germline, CDR1 is SQVTM, CDR2 ANQGSEA. This CDR3 is 10 amino acids long. V lost 7 bases and J 7 bases, leaving 10 bases between the germline ends. CDR3 protein: CSADVSGYTF. Written as DNA, the CDR3 is TGCAGCGCAGACGTAAGTGGCTACACCTTC.

This clonotype occurred once. Mismatch with germline at one junction end may stem from a read error. The CDR3 coding sequence is TGCGCCAGCAGCCCCTGGACAGGGGCCGGGACCCGAATTTTT. Its translation: CASSPWTGAGTRIF. The chain is built from TRBV5-1 and TRBJ1-4, with 9 bases identical to TRBD1. The CDR3 has 14 residues. The germline V gene encodes CDR1 SGHRS and CDR2 YFSETQ.

Many counts were recorded for this clonotype. This chain joins TRBV20-1 and TRBJ1-5; D is unresolved. The germline gives CDR1 DFQATT, CDR2 SNEGSKA (reference sequence). V was cut by 1 base and J by 0 bases, with 10 bases left in between. This CDR3 has 15 amino acids. This chain's CDR3 is CSARVPSYSNQPQHF. As DNA, the CDR3 is TGCAGTGCTAGAGTTCCCAGCTATAGCAATCAGCCCCAGCATTTT.

The chain carries TRBV5-1 and TRBJ2-5; D possibly corresponds to TRBD1 (6 bases). The germline V gene has CDR1 SGHRS and CDR2 YFSETQ. Trimming removed 4 bases from V and 9 bases from J, with 19 bases in between. CDR3 length equals 14 residues. CDR3 sequence (DNA): TGCGCCAGCAGCCCAGGGGATCGGGATCAGCCCCAGTACTTC. It yields the protein CASSPGDRDQPQYF.

The chain employs TRBV2 and TRBJ2-7, with D possibly called TRBD1 or TRBD2 (6 bases each). V was shortened by 6 bases and J by 2 bases, with 11 bases between the two germline ends. Germline lookup yields CDR1 SNHLY and CDR2 FYNNEI. The CDR3 runs to 13 residues. DNA for the CDR3: TGTGCCAGCAGGGGGGGCCGCGCCTACGAGCAGTACTTC. Encoded protein: CASRGGRAYEQYF.

This clonotype has ten or more counts. The V call is TRBV6-1, the J call TRBJ1-2; 7 bases agree with TRBD1. V was pared by 9 bases and J by 6 bases, with 13 bases of the junction left unmatched. Germline V CDR1 and CDR2: MNHNS, SASEGT. The CDR3 runs 14 residues. Here the CDR3 reads CARGPGTARDGYTF. The CDR3 coding sequence is TGTGCCAGGGGGCCCGGGACAGCCCGGGATGGCTACACCTTC.

The chain carries TRBV3-1 and TRBJ1-2; 8 bases agree with TRBD1. V lost 4 bases to trimming and J lost 8 bases; unmatched junction nucleotides: 12. CDR3 length: 15 amino acids. From germline, CDR1 is LGHDT and CDR2 YNNKEL (reference sequence). CDR3 sequence (DNA): TGTGCCAGCAGCCTCCGGGTCAGGGGGCCCGGAGGCTACACCTTC. This sequence encodes CASSLRVRGPGGYTF.

This clonotype was found many times. V usage is TRBV7-2 and J usage is TRBJ2-7; D remains unclear. The CDR3 consists of 13 residues. CDR1 is SGHTA and CDR2 is FQGNSA in the germline V gene. Between the trimmed V and J ends, which lost 3 bases and 4 bases, there was a span of 10 bases. The CDR3 region has the DNA TGTGCCAGCAGCTTGCAACAGTATTACGAGCAGTACTTC. Its translation is CASSLQQYYEQYF.

Only a few counts were recorded for this clonotype. V gene TRBV3-2 combines with J gene TRBJ2-7; the D call of TRBD2 is as the table states it, not checked on the DNA. TRBV3-2 is termed a pseudogene. This CDR3 has 13 residues. CDR3 amino acids: CASSQGELAGSYF. The CDR3 DNA reads TGTGCCAGCAGCCAAGGAGAACTAGCGGGATCCTACTTC.

This chain uses TRBV7-2 with TRBJ1-1; the match to TRBD1 covers 9 bases. After removal of 5 bases from V and 6 bases from J, the junction contained 10 bases not matched to a gene. The CDR3 is 15 amino acids. The germline V gene encodes CDR1 SGHTA and CDR2 FQGNSA. The CDR3 coding sequence is TGTGCCAGCAGCCCCGGGACAGGGAGTATTGCTGAAGCTTTCTTT. This encodes CASSPGTGSIAEAFF.

This clonotype was picked up many times. The genes are TRBV7-9 and TRBJ2-2, with D tentatively TRBD1 (6 bases). The CDR3 is 13 residues long. Germline CDR1 is SEHNR and CDR2 is FQNEAQ (reference sequence). V lost 5 bases to trimming and J lost 7 bases, with 11 bases between them. The chain's CDR3 is CASSPRGGGELFF. CDR3 nucleotides: TGTGCCAGCAGCCCGCGAGGGGGCGGGGAGCTGTTTTTT.

The gene calls are TRBV10-3 and TRBJ2-5, with TRBD1 identical over 7 bases. The CDR3 length is 14 residues. Looked up from germline, CDR1 is ENHRY and CDR2 is SYGVKD. Unmatched junction bases numbered 9, after V lost 6 bases and J lost 5 bases. DNA for the CDR3: TGTGCCATCAGGGACCCGACAGGGTCGGAGACCCAGTACTTC. Translated, it gives CAIRDPTGSETQYF.

This clonotype occurred many times. The chain has TRBV7-8 and TRBJ2-7; TRBD1 agrees at 8 bases. The ends lost 5 bases at V and 2 bases at J; junction bases unmatched: 8. Germline-derived CDR1 and CDR2 are SGHVS and FQNEAQ. The CDR3 runs to 15 residues. Here the CDR3 reads CASSARGQGTYEQYF. The CDR3 DNA sequence: TGTGCCAGCAGCGCACGCGGACAGGGTACCTACGAGCAGTACTTC.

This clonotype showed up just once. The chain employs TRBV9 and TRBJ2-7; 10 nucleotides match TRBD1. CDR1 is SGDLS and CDR2 is YYNGEE in the germline V gene. The CDR3 totals 14 residues. The J segment lost 7 bases and the V segment lost 5 bases, leaving 9 bases of the junction unmatched. The CDR3 sequence is CASRAGTGAGEQYF. The CDR3 coding sequence is TGTGCCAGCAGGGCCGGGACAGGGGCTGGGGAGCAGTACTTC.

The rearrangement links TRBV14 to TRBJ2-7, with TRBD2 as a possible D gene (5 bases). CDR3 length: 14 amino acids. Trimming removed 3 bases from V and 2 bases from J, with 11 bases in between. From germline, CDR1 is SGHDN and CDR2 FVKESK. The CDR3 region has the DNA TGTGCCAGCAGCCACGGACTGGCAACCTACGAGCAGTACTTC. It yields the protein CASSHGLATYEQYF.

There are many counts of this clonotype. The chain joins TRBV29-1 to TRBJ2-2; D unresolved. The V and J ends lost 2 bases and 4 bases respectively, with 5 bases between them. The V gene's germline CDR1 is SQVTM and CDR2 ANQGSEA. The CDR3 is made up of 12 amino acids. CDR3 residues: CSVEKVTGELFF. Written as DNA, the CDR3 is TGCAGCGTTGAAAAGGTCACCGGGGAGCTGTTTTTT.

V and J are TRBV4-2 and TRBJ2-5; D may be TRBD2 (5 bases). The CDR3 spans 14 residues. Per the germline V gene, CDR1 is LGHNA and CDR2 is YNFKEQ. V lost 4 bases and J 5 bases, leaving 14 bases between the germline ends. The CDR3 reads CASSPQLGQETQYF. The CDR3 region has the DNA TGTGCCAGCAGCCCCCAACTAGGGCAGGAGACCCAGTACTTC.